This TCR beta chain was obtained from a study of vaccination effects on CD4 cells after COVID-19. Looking at the study overall: With the ViraFEST assay, the study expanded antigen-specific CD4+ T cells using viral peptide pools, then sequenced them. Study conclusions and caveats: After vaccination of healthy people, only 1 of 255 vaccine-induced clones cross-reacted with common cold coronaviruses. Pronounced clonal contraction occurred in clones induced by infection and by vaccine late after vaccination.

The authors isolated CD4+ T cells after less than eleven days of culture. As their vaccination, participants received two doses of either BNT162b2 or mRNA-1273. A half-volume exchange with IL-2 medium occurred on days 3 and 7. As for this clone: What it binds is unknown.

Germline V gives CDR1 SEHNR, CDR2 FQNEAQ (reference sequence). The CDR3 sequence is 16 residues long. Trimming took 5 bases from V and 0 from J; bases not matched to a gene: 10. Only in-frame clones appear in the TCRdb table, and some are missing; sequencing was by immunoSEQ multiplex PCR. The sample has about 73,000 clones, about 73% seen once. The receptor was derived from a human donor who received a COVID-19 vaccine. The source was CD4+ T cells from PBMCs cultured without peptide, collected after COVID-19 vaccination. V gene TRBV7-9 combines with J gene TRBJ2-7, with 7 bases aligning to TRBD1. The CDR3 region has the DNA TGTGCCAGCAGCGAATCTGGGACAGTCCCCTCCTACGAGCAGTACGTC. The encoded protein is CASSESGTVPSYEQYV.